The TCR beta chain described here comes from a study of T cell repertoires in cytomegalovirus infection. On the study more broadly: Matching HLA type and CMV infection were both indicated by public TCR beta signatures.

Points on this clonotype: The antigen remains undetermined.

TCRdb reprocessed the reads via MiXCR and lists one record per CDR3 protein. The top ten hold less than 9.5% of the sample, which has about 400,000 distinct CDR3 sequences, around a sixth seen once. Findings and caveats of the study: Public TCR beta family frequency separated CMV-and-HLA carriers, including in an independent cohort. The ex vivo response showed dominance by HLA-C-restricted CMV-specific TCR beta clonotypes.

This CDR3 comprises 16 residues. Per the germline V gene, CDR1 is SGHVS and CDR2 is FNYEAQ. After removal of 7 bases from V and 7 bases from J, the junction contained 13 bases not matched to a gene. The clonotype was recovered from a human donor in good health (CMV status not recorded). Some clones in this sample may be carry-over from other donors' samples. This chain joins TRBV7-6 and TRBJ2-1; 10 bases match TRBD2. The sequenced material came from PBMCs. The CDR3 loop reads CASTLRGTSERNEQFF. CDR3 nucleotide sequence: TGTGCCAGCACCCTCCGCGGGACTAGCGAGAGGAATGAGCAGTTCTTC.